This T cell receptor beta chain was observed in a study of blood T cells in healthy people across ages. Study findings and constraints: As age increased, TCR beta diversity per million T cells fell in a roughly linear fashion.

PCR was performed a second time for roughly 7 to 11 cycles using a sample-barcoded 5' primer and a J-beta primer mix. CDR3-containing paired-end reads numbered at least 2.5 million in each sample. TCRdb passed the 5' RACE reads through MiXCR, listing each CDR3 protein once. The sample shows about 720,000 distinct CDR3 sequences, about 20% of them seen only once. Isolating PBMCs gave at least 6 million of these cells per sample. This clonotype was picked up a small number of times. The antigen is undetermined. Source material: blood. The source is a man between 65 and 85 years old in good health.

The CDR3 sequence: CSASGVGNEKLFF. The CDR3 DNA follows: TGCAGTGCTAGTGGGGTAGGGAATGAAAAACTGTTTTTT. The chain joins TRBV20-1 to TRBJ1-4, with D unclear. The V gene lost 3 bases and the J gene lost 5 bases, with 10 bases spanning the gap. The CDR3 is 13 residues long. Germline V lookup: CDR1 DFQATT, CDR2 SNEGSKA (reference sequence).